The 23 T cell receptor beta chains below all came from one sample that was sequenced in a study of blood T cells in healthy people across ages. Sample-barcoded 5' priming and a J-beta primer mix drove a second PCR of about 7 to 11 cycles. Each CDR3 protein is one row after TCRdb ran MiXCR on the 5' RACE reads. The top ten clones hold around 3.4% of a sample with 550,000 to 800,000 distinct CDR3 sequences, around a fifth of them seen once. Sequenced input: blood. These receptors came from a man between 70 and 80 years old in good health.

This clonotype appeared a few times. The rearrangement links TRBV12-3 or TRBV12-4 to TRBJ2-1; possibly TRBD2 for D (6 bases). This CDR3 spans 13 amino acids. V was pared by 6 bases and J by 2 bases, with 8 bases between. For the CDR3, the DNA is TGTGCCAGCAGAGCGGGTCCCTACAATGAGCAGTTCTTC. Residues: CASRAGPYNEQFF.

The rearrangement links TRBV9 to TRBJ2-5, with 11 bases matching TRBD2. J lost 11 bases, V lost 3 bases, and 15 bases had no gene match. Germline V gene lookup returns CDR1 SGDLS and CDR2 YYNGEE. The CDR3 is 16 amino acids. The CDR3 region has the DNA TGTGCCAGCAGCGCTCTGACTAGCGGGGTGCCTAGTGAGCAGTACTTC. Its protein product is CASSALTSGVPSEQYF.

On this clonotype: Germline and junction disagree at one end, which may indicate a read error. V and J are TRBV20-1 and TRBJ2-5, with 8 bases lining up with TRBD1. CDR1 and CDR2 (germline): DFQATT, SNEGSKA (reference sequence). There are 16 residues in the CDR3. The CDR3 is CSARGPGGASGETRYF. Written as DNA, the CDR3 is TGCAGTGCGAGAGGACCAGGGGGCGCTTCTGGAGAGACCCGGTACTTC.

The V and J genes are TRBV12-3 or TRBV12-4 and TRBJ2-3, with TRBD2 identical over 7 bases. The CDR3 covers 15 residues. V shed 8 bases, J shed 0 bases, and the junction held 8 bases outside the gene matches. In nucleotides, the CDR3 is TGTGCCAGCGCACCGGGGGACTATAGCACAGATACGCAGTATTTT. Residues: CASAPGDYSTDTQYF.

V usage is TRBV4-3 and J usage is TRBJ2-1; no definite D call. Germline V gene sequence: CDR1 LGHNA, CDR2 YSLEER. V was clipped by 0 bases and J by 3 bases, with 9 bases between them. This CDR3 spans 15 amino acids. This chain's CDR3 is CASSQDRSGYNEQFF. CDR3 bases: TGCGCCAGCAGCCAAGACAGGTCGGGCTACAATGAGCAGTTCTTC.

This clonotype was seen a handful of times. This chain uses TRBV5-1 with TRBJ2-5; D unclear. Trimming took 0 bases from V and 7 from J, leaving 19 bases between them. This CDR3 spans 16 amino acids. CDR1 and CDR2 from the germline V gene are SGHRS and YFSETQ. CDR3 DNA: TGCGCCAGCAGCTTGGGTGAGACAAATTTGTCCGGGACCCAGTACTTC. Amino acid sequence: CASSLGETNLSGTQYF.

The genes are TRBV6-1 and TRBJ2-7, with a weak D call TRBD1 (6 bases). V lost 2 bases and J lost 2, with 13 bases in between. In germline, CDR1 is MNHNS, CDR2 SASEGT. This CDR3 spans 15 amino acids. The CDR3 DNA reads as TGTGCCAGCAGTGAATGGACAGAGGGGCCCTACGAGCAGTACTTC. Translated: CASSEWTEGPYEQYF.

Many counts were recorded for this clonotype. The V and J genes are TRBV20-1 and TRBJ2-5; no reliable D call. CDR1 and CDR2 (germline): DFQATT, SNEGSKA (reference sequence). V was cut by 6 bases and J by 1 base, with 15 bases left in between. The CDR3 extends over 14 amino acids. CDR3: CSAPPGPTQETQYF. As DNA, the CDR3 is TGCAGTGCCCCGCCCGGACCTACCCAAGAGACCCAGTACTTC.

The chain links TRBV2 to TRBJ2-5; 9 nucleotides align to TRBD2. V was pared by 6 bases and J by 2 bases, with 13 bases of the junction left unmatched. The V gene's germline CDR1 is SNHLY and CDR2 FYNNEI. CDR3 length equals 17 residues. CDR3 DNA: TGTGCCAGCAGAGAGGTAGCGGGAGCCTGGGGTCAAGAGACCCAGTACTTC. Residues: CASREVAGAWGQETQYF.

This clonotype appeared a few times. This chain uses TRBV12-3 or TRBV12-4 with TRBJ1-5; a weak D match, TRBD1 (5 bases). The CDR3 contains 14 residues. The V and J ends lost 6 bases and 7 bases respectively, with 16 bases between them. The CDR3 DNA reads TGTGCCAGCAGCAAGAGGGGTGTCGGACAGCCCCAGCATTTT. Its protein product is CASSKRGVGQPQHF.

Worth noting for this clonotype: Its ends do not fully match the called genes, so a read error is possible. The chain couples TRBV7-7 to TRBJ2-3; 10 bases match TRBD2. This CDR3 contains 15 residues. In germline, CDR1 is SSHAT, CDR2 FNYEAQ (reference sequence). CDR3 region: CASSSGTSGTDTQYF. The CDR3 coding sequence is TGTGCTAGCAGCTCCGGGACTAGCGGCACAGATACGCAGTATTTT.

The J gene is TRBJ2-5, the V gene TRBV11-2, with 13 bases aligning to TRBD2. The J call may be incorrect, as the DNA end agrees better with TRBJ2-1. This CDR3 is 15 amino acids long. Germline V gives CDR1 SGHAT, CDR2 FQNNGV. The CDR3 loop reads CASSPGTSGMNEQFF. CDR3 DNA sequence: TGTGCCAGCAGCCCCGGGACTAGCGGGATGAATGAGCAGTTCTTC.

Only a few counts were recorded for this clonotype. CDR3 in amino acids: CASSQGRGGLRNTEAFF. The CDR3 region has the DNA TGTGCCAGCAGCCAAGGGAGGGGGGGATTGCGGAACACTGAAGCTTTCTTT. The gene calls are TRBV14 and TRBJ1-1, with D tentatively TRBD1 (6 bases). The CDR3 is 17 amino acids. Looked up from germline, CDR1 is SGHDN and CDR2 is FVKESK. V was cut by 1 base and J by 1 base, with 16 bases left in between. The complete variable domain, with remaining parts taken from reference TRBV14 and TRBJ1-1, reads EAGVTQFPSHSVIEKGQTVTLRCDPISGHDNLYWYRRVMGKEIKFLLHFVKESKQDESGMPNNRFLAERTGGTYSTLKVQPAELEDSGVYFCASSQGRGGLRNTEAFFGQGTRLTVV.

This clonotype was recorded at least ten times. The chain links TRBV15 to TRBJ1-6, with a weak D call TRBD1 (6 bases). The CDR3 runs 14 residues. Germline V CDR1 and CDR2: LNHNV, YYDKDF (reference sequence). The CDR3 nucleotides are TGTGCAGCCGGGGGGCGAAAAGATAATTCACCCCTCCACTTT. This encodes CAAGGRKDNSPLHF. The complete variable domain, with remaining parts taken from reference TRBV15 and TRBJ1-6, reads DAMVIQNPRYQVTQFGKPVTLSCSQTLNHNVMYWYQQKSSQAPKLLFHYYDKDFNNEADTPDNFQSRRPNTSFCFLDIRSPGLGDTAMYLCAAGGRKDNSPLHFGNGTRLTVT.

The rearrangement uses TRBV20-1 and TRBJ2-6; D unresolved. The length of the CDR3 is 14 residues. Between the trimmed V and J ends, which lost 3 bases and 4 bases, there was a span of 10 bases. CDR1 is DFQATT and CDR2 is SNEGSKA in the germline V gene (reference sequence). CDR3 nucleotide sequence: TGCAGTGCTAGGTTAGGGAAGGGGGCCAACGTCCTGACTTTC. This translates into CSARLGKGANVLTF.

CDR3 sequence: CASSFGTAGDQPQHF. CDR3 sequence (DNA): TGTGCCAGCAGCTTTGGGACAGCAGGTGATCAGCCCCAGCATTTT. The chain combines TRBV7-2 with TRBJ1-5, with TRBD1 matching 7 bases. V trimming: 3 bases; J trimming: 5 bases; junction bases outside the gene matches: 7. CDR3 length: 15 amino acids. The germline V gene has CDR1 SGHTA and CDR2 FQGNSA.

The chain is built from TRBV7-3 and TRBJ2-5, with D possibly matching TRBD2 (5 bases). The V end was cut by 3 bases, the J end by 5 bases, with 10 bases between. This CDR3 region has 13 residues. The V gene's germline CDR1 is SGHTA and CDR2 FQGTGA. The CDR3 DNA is TGTGCCAGCAGCTTGTGGGAGAAGGAGACCCAGTACTTC. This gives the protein CASSLWEKETQYF.

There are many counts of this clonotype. CDR3 region: CASSGGLYNEQFF. The CDR3 DNA reads as TGTGCCAGCAGCGGAGGACTGTACAATGAGCAGTTCTTC. The chain is built from TRBV9 and TRBJ2-1, with D possibly TRBD2 on 5 matching bases. Trimming left V 3 bases short and J 4 bases short, with 8 bases between. The CDR3 is made up of 13 amino acids. Per germline, CDR1 SGDLS and CDR2 YYNGEE. The full variable domain, with the rest looked up from reference TRBV9 and TRBJ2-1, is DSGVTQTPKHLITATGQRVTLRCSPRSGDLSVYWYQQSLDQGLQFLIQYYNGEERAKGNILERFSAQQFPDLHSELNLSSLELGDSALYFCASSGGLYNEQFFGPGTRLTVL.

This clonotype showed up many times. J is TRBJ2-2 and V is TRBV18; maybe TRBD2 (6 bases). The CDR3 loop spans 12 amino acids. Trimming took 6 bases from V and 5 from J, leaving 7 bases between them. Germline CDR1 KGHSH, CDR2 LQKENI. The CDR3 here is CASSGGTGELFF. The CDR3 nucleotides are TGTGCCAGCTCCGGAGGGACCGGGGAGCTGTTTTTT.

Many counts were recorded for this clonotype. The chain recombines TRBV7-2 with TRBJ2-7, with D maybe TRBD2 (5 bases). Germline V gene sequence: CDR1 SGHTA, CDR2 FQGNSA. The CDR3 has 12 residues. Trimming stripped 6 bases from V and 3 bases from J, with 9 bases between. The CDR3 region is CASSRTSYEQYF. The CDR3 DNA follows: TGTGCCAGCAGTCGTACTAGCTACGAGCAGTACTTC.

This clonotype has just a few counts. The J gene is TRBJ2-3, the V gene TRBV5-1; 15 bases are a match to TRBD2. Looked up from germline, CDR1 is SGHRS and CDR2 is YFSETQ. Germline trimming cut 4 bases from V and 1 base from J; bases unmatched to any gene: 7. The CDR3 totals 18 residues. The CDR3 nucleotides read TGCGCCAGCAGCCCGGGACTAGCGGGAGGACCCCGCACAGATACGCAGTATTTT. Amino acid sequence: CASSPGLAGGPRTDTQYF.

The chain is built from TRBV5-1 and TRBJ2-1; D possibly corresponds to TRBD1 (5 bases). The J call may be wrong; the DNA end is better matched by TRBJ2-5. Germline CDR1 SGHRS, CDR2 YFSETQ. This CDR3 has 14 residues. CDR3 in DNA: TGCGCCAGCAGCCCGGCGGATTCAGGGGAGACCCAGTACTTC. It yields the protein CASSPADSGETQYF.

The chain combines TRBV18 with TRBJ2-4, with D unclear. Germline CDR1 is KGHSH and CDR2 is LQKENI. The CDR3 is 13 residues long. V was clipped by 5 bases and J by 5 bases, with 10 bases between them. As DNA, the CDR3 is TGTGCCAGCTCATCAAGTTCAGAAAACATTCAGTACTTC. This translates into CASSSSSENIQYF.